Listed below are T cell receptor beta chains from one sample, sequenced in a study of cytomegalovirus exposure and HLA in healthy donors. TCRdb's table, derived via immunoSEQ multiplex PCR, lists solely in-frame clones and lacks some. The sample yields some 150,000 clones, roughly 78% seen once. Sample: PBMCs. Receptors were obtained from a middle-aged man in good health and CMV-seronegative. The CDR3 runs from the conserved cysteine through the conserved F or W. A D gene is named only where the DNA matches it firmly. Where a row states a size, it is once, few, many or the class of an expanded clone; other rows omit it.

clone_size j_call d_call v_call cdr3_aa cdr3_nt
. TRBJ2-2 . TRBV28 CASSPRVSTGELFF TGTGCCAGCAGTCCCCGGGTCTCCACCGGGGAGCTGTTTTTT
. TRBJ2-3 TRBD2 TRBV10-3 CATRGLAGVKGDTQYF TGTGCCACCAGGGGACTAGCGGGAGTAAAAGGAGATACGCAGTATTTT
once TRBJ2-7 TRBD1 TRBV6-6 CASKSGTGVGEQYF TGTGCCAGCAAATCCGGGACAGGGGTGGGCGAGCAGTACTTC
. TRBJ2-7 TRBD2 TRBV5-8 CASSGLAGELSYEQYF TGTGCCAGCAGTGGACTAGCGGGAGAGCTCTCCTACGAGCAGTACTTC
. TRBJ2-7 . TRBV11-2 CASSLRTGHNYEQYF TGTGCCAGCAGCTTACGGACGGGACACAACTACGAGCAGTACTTC
. TRBJ1-1 TRBD1 TRBV5-1 CASSVTGGFTEAFF TGCGCCAGCAGCGTCACAGGGGGCTTCACTGAAGCTTTCTTT
. TRBJ2-1 TRBD2 TRBV5-1 CATQLRREIRNEQFF TGCGCCACACAGCTCCGGCGGGAGATAAGGAATGAGCAGTTCTTC
. TRBJ2-7 TRBD2 TRBV6-1 CASSPLAGLSYEQYF TGTGCCAGCAGTCCCTTAGCGGGACTATCCTACGAGCAGTACTTC
few TRBJ1-5 . TRBV4-1 CASSQDDSGNQPQHF TGCGCCAGCAGCCAAGATGACAGTGGCAATCAGCCCCAGCATTTT
. TRBJ2-3 TRBD1 TRBV28 CASSPRGQGTDTQYF TGTGCCAGCAGTCCTAGGGGACAGGGCACAGATACGCAGTATTTT
. TRBJ2-7 . TRBV28 CASSSNYEQYF TGTGCCAGCAGTAGCAACTACGAGCAGTACTTC